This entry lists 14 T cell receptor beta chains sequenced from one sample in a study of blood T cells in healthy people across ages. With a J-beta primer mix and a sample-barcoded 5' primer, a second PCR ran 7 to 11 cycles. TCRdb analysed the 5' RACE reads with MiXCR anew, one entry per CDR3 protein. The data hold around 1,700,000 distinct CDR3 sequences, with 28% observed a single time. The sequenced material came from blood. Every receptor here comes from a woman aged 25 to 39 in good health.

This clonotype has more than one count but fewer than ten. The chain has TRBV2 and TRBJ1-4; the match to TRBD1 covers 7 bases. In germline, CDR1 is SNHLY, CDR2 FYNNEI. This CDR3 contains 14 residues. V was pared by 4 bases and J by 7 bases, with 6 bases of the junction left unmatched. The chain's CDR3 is CASSGQGGGEKLFF. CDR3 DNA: TGTGCCAGCAGTGGACAGGGAGGGGGTGAAAAACTGTTTTTT.

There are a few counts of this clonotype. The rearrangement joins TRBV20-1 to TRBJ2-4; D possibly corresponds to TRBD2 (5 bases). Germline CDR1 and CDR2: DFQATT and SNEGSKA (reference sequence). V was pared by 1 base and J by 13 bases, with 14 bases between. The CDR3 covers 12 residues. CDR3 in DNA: TGCAGTGCTAGAGTTCCGGGGAATGAGCAGTACTTC. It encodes CSARVPGNEQYF.

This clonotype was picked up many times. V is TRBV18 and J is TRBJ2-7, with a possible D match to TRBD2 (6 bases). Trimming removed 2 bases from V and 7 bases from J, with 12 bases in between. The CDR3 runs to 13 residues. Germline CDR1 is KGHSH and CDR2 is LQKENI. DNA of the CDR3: TGTGCCAGCTCACCAGTCGGGACTGTAGAGCAGTACTTC. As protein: CASSPVGTVEQYF.

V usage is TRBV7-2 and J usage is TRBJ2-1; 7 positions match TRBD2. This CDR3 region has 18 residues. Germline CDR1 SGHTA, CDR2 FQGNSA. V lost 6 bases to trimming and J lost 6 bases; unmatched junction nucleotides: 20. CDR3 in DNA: TGTGCCAGCAGACGTAGCGGAGGACTGAGAACTAGCGCCAATGAGCAGTTCTTC. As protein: CASRRSGGLRTSANEQFF.

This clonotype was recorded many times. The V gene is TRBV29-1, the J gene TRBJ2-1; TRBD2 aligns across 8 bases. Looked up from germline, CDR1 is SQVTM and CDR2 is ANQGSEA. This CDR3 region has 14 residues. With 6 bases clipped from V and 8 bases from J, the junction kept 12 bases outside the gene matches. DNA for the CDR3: TGCAGCGTGGGGACCGGGGGGGCCAGAGATGAGCAGTTCTTC. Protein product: CSVGTGGARDEQFF.

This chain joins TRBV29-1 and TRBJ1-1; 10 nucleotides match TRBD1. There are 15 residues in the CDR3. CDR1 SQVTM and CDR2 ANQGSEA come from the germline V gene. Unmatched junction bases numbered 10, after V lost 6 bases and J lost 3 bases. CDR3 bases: TGCAGCGTGGGGGGAGAAGGGACAGGGGACACTGAAGCTTTCTTT. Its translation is CSVGGEGTGDTEAFF. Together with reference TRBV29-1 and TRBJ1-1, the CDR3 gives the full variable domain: SAVISQKPSRDICQRGTSLTIQCQVDSQVTMMFWYRQQPGQSLTLIATANQGSEATYESGFVIDKFPISRPNLTFSTLTVSNMSPEDSSIYLCSVGGEGTGDTEAFFGQGTRLTVV.

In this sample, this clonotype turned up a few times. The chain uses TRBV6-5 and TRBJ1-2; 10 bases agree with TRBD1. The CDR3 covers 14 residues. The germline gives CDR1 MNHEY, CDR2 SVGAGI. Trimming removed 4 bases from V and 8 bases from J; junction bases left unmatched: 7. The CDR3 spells CASSSRDRGGGYTF. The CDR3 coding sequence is TGTGCCAGCAGTTCCCGGGACAGGGGAGGAGGCTACACCTTC.

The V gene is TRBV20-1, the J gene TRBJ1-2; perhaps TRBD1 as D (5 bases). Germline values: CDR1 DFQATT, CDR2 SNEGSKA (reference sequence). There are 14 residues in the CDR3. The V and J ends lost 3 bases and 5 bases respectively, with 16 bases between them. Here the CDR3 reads CSASPQGSDYGYTF. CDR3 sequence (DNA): TGCAGTGCTAGCCCGCAGGGATCCGATTATGGCTACACCTTC.

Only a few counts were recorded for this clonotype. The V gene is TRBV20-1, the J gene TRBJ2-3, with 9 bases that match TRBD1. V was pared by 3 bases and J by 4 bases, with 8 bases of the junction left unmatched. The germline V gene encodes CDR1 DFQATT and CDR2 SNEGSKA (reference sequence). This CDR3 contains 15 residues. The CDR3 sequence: CSARRGQGPSDTQYF. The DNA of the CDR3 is TGCAGTGCTAGGAGGGGACAGGGCCCCTCAGATACGCAGTATTTT.

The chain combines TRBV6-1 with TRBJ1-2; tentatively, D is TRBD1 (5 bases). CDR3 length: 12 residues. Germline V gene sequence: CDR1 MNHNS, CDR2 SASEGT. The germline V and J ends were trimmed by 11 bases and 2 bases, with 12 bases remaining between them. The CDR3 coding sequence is TGTGCCGGCGGGACTGCAAACTATGGCTACACCTTC. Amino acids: CAGGTANYGYTF.

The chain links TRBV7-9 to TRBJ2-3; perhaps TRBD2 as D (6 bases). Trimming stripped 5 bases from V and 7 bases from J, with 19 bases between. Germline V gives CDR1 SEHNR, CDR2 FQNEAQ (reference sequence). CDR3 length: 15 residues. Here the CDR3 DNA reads TGTGCCAGCAGCCCACAAGAGGGGAGGAGGAATACGCAGTATTTT. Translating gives CASSPQEGRRNTQYF.

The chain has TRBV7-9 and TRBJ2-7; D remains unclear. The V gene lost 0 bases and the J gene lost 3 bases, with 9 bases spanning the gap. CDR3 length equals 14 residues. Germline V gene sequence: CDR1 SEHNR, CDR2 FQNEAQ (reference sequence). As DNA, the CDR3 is TGTGCCAGCAGCTTAGCGGTCATGGGCTACGAGCAGTACTTC. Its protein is CASSLAVMGYEQYF.

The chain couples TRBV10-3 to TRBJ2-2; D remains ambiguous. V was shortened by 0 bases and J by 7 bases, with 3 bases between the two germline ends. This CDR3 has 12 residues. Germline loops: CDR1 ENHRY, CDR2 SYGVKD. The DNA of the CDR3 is TGTGCCATCAGTGAGTCAAACGGGGAGCTGTTTTTT. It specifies CAISESNGELFF.

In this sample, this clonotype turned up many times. CDR3 region: CASLMGQGVTDTQYF. Written as DNA, the CDR3 is TGTGCCAGCCTTATGGGCCAGGGTGTCACAGATACGCAGTATTTT. This rearrangement joins TRBV28 to TRBJ2-3, with D tentatively TRBD1 (5 bases). This CDR3 has 15 residues. Germline V gene data show CDR1 as MDHEN and CDR2 as SYDVKM. Deletions cut 8 bases from V and 2 bases from J, with 17 bases between.